This T cell receptor beta chain was sequenced in a study of T cell repertoires in cytomegalovirus infection. About the study: It was recently identified HLA-C-restricted and well-studied HLA-B-restricted CMV epitopes that the study used. Matching HLA type and CMV infection were both indicated by public TCR beta signatures. The study's findings and limits: There were HLA-C-restricted CMV-specific TCR beta clonotypes dominating the ex vivo response. Totalled public TCR beta family frequency picked out people who carried CMV plus the relevant HLA.

This CDR3 has 17 residues. CDR1 and CDR2 from the germline V gene are MNHNS and SASEGT. This clonotype was counted a few times. Its antigen is currently unknown. One end of the junction does not line up with germline, which may come from a read error. TCRdb ran MiXCR on the reads and lists one entry per CDR3 protein. Of roughly 990,000 distinct CDR3 sequences in the sample, more than 25% were seen once. This clonotype originated in a human donor in good health (CMV status not recorded). Some clones in this sample may be carry-over from other donors' samples. The chain carries TRBV6-1 and TRBJ1-1; 11 positions match TRBD1. Material: cultured CD8+ T cells from PBMCs, obtained from culture after CMV antigen stimulation. In DNA form, the CDR3 reads TGTGCCAGCAGTGAAGGGACAGGGGGCATGAAGGGTATTGAAGGTTTCTTT. As protein: CASSEGTGGMKGIEGFF.